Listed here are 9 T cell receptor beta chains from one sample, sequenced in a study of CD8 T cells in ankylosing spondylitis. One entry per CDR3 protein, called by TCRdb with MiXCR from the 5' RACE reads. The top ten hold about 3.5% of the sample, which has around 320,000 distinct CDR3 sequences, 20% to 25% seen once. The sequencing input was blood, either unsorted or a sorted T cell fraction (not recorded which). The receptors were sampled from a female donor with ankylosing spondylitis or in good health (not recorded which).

The CDR3 nucleotides are TGCAGTGCTAGTCTCAGCGGAGCCAAAAACATTCAGTACTTC. This codes for CSASLSGAKNIQYF. The chain uses TRBV20-1 and TRBJ2-4; TRBD2 might be the D (5 bases). V was trimmed by 3 bases and J by 0 bases, leaving 9 bases between them. CDR1 and CDR2 from the germline V gene are DFQATT and SNEGSKA (reference sequence). The CDR3 runs to 14 residues.

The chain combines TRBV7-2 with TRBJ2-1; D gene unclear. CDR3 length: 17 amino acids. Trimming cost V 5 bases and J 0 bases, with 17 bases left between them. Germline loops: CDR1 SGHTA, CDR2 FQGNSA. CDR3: CASSLGISPSSYNEQFF. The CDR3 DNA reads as TGTGCCAGCAGCCTAGGGATTTCCCCGAGCTCCTACAATGAGCAGTTCTTC.

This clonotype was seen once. The CDR3 DNA reads as TGTGCCATCAGCCTAGCGGGAACAGATACGCAGTATTTT. Translating gives CAISLAGTDTQYF. The chain uses TRBV10-3 and TRBJ2-3, with TRBD2 identical over 9 bases. Per germline, CDR1 ENHRY and CDR2 SYGVKD. The trim removed 6 bases at V and 3 bases at J, leaving 1 base unmatched. CDR3 length equals 13 residues.

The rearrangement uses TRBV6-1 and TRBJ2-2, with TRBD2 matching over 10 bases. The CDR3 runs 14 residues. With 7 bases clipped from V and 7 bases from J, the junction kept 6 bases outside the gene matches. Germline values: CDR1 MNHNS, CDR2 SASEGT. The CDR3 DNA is TGTGCCAGCAAGAGCGGGAGGGAAGGCGGGGAGCTGTTTTTT. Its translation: CASKSGREGGELFF.

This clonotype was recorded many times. The CDR3 spells CASSPNTEAFF. The DNA for the CDR3 is TGTGCCAGCTCACCAAACACTGAAGCTTTCTTT. V and J are TRBV18 and TRBJ1-1; D is undetermined. The germline V and J ends were trimmed by 2 bases and 2 bases, with 0 bases remaining between them. CDR3 length: 11 residues. Germline CDR1 reads KGHSH; CDR2 reads LQKENI. The variable domain in full, with the rest retrieved from reference TRBV18 and TRBJ1-1, is NAGVMQNPRHLVRRRGQEARLRCSPMKGHSHVYWYRQLPEEGLKFMVYLQKENIIDESGMPKERFSAEFPKEGPSILRIQQVVRGDSAAYFCASSPNTEAFFGQGTRLTVV.

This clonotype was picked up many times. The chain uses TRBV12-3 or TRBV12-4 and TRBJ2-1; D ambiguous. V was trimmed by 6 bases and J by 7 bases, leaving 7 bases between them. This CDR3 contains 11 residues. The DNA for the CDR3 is TGTGCCAGCAGCCTCCTAAATGAGCAGTTCTTC. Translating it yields CASSLLNEQFF.

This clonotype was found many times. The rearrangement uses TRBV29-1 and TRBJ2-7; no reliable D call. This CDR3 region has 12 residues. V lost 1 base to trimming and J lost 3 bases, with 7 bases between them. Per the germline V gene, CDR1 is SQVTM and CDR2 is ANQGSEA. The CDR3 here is CSVEAVGYEQYF. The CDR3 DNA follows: TGCAGCGTTGAAGCGGTAGGCTACGAGCAGTACTTC.

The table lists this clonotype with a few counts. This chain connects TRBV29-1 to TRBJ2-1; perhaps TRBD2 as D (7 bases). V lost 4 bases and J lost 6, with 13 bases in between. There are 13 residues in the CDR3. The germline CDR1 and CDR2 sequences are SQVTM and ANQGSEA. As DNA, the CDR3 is TGCAGCGTTGTCCCGAGGGGGGGCAATGAGCAGTTCTTC. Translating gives CSVVPRGGNEQFF.

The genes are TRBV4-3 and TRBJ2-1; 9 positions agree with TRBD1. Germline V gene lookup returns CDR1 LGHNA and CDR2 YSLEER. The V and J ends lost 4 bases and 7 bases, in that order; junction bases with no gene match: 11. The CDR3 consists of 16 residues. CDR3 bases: TGCGCCAGCAGCCGGACAGGGACAGGGCCCTTAAATGAGCAGTTCTTC. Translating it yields CASSRTGTGPLNEQFF.